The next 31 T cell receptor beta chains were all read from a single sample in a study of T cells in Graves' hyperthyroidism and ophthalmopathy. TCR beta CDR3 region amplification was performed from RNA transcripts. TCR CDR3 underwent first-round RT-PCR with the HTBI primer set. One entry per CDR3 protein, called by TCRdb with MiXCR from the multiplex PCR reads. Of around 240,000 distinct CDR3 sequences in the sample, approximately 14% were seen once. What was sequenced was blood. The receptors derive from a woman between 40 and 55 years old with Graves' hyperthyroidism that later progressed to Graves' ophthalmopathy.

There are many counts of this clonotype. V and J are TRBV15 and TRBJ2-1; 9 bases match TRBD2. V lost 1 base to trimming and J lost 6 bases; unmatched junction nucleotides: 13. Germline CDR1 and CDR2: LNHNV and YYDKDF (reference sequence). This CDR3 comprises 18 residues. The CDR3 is CATSRGQKRGAGGNEQFF. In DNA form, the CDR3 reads TGTGCCACCAGCAGAGGACAGAAGCGGGGGGCGGGGGGCAATGAGCAGTTCTTC.

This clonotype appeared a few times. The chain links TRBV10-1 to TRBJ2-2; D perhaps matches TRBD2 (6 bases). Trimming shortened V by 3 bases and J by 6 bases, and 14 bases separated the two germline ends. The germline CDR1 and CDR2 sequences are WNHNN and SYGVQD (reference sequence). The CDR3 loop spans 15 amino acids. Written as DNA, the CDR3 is TGCGCCAGCAGTGACCCGGGAGAGGTTCCCGGGGAGCTGTTTTTT. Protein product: CASSDPGEVPGELFF.

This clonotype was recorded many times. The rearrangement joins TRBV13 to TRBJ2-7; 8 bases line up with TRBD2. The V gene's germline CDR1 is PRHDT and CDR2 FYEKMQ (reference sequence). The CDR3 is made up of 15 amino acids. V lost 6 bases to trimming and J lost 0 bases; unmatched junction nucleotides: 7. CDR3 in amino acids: CASRSPGLGSYEQYF. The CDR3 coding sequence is TGTGCCAGCAGATCCCCGGGACTAGGCTCCTACGAGCAGTACTTC.

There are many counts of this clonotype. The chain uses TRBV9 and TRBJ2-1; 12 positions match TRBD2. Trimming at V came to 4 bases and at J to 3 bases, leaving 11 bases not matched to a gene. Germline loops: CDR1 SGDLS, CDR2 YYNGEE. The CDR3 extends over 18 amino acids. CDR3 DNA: TGTGCCAGCAGCCCCGGAATGACTAGCGGGAGACGCTACAATGAGCAGTTCTTC. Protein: CASSPGMTSGRRYNEQFF.

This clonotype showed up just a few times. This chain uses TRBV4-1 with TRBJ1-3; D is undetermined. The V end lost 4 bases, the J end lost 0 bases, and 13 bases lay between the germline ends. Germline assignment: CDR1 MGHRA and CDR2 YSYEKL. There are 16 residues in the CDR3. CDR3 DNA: TGCGCCAGCAGCCCTCATCGAGGCAGCTCTGGAAACACCATATATTTT. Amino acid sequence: CASSPHRGSSGNTIYF.

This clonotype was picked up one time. CDR3 protein: CASSLGEGKGFGEQFF. The CDR3 DNA is TGCGCCAGCAGCCTAGGGGAAGGGAAGGGTTTCGGTGAGCAGTTCTTC. J is TRBJ2-1 and V is TRBV4-1, with a weak D call TRBD1 (5 bases). V was clipped by 4 bases and J by 9 bases, with 22 bases between them. CDR3 size: 16 residues. The germline CDR1 and CDR2 sequences are MGHRA and YSYEKL.

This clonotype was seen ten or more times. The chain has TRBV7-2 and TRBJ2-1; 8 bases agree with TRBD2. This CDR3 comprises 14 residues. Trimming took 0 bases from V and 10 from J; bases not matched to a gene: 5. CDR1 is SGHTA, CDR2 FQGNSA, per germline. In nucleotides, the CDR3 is TGTGCCAGCAGCTTAGCTTACAGCGGGAGAGAGCAGTTCTTC. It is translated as CASSLAYSGREQFF. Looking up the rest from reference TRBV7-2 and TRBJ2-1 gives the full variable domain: GAGVSQSPSNKVTEKGKDVELRCDPISGHTALYWYRQSLGQGLEFLIYFQGNSAPDKSGLPSDRFSAERTGGSVSTLTIQRTQQEDSAVYLCASSLAYSGREQFFGPGTRLTVL.

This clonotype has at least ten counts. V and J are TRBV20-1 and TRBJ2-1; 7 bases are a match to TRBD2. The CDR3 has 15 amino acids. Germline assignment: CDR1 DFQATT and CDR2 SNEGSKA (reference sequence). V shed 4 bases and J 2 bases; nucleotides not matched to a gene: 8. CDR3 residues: CSAMKAGSTYNEQFF. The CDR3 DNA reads TGCAGTGCTATGAAAGCGGGGTCTACCTACAATGAGCAGTTCTTC.

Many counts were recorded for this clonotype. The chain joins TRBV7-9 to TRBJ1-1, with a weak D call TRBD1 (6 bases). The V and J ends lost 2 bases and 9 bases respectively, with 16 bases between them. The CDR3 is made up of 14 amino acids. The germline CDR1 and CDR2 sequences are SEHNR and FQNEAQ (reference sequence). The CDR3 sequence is CASSLLSGAEQAFF. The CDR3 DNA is TGTGCCAGCAGCTTATTGTCGGGGGCCGAGCAAGCTTTCTTT.

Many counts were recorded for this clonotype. The CDR3 loop reads CASSDVGSSGIYEQYF. CDR3 DNA: TGTGCCAGCAGTGACGTGGGGTCTAGCGGGATCTACGAGCAGTACTTC. The rearrangement uses TRBV2 and TRBJ2-7; 9 bases are a match to TRBD2. The CDR3 spans 16 residues. From germline, CDR1 is SNHLY and CDR2 FYNNEI. V was clipped by 3 bases and J by 3 bases; unmatched bases: 9.

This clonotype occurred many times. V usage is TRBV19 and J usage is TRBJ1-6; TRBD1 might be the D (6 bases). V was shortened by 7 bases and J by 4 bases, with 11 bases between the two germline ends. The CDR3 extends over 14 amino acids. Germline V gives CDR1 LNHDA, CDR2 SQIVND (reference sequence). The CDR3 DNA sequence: TGTGCCAGTATCCCGACAGGATATAATTCACCCCTCCACTTT. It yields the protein CASIPTGYNSPLHF.

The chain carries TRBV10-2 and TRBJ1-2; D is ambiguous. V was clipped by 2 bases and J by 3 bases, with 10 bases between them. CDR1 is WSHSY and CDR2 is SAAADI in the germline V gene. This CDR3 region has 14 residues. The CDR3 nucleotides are TGCGCCAGCAGTGAGCCCGGGGTTGACTATGGCTACACCTTC. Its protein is CASSEPGVDYGYTF.

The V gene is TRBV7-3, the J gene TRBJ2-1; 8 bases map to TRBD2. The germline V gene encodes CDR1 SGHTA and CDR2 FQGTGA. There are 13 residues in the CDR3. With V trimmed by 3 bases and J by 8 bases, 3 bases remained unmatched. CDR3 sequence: CASSLTSVHEQFF. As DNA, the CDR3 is TGTGCCAGCAGCTTGACTAGCGTTCATGAGCAGTTCTTC.

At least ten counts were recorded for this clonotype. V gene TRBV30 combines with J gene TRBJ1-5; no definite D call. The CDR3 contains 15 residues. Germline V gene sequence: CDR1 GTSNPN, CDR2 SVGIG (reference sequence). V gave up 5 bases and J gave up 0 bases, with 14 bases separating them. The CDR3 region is CAWAAGLYSNQPQHF. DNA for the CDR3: TGTGCCTGGGCGGCGGGGTTGTATAGCAATCAGCCCCAGCATTTT. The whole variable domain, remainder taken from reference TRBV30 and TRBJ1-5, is SQTIHQWPATLVQPVGSPLSLECTVEGTSNPNLYWYRQAAGRGLQLLFYSVGIGQISSEVPQNLSASRPQDRQFILSSKKLLLSDSGFYLCAWAAGLYSNQPQHFGDGTRLSIL.

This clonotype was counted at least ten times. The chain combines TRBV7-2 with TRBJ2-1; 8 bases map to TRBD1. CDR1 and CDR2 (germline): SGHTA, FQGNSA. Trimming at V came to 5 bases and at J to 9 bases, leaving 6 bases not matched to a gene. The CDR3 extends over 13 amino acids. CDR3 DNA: TGTGCCAGCAGCCCAGGACAGGGCGGTGAGCAGTTCTTC. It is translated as CASSPGQGGEQFF.

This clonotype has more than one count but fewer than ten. The CDR3 DNA is TGTGCCTGGAGTGTTCGGGGGACCTATGGCTACACCTTC. The encoded protein is CAWSVRGTYGYTF. V usage is TRBV30 and J usage is TRBJ1-2; D is possibly TRBD1 (5 bases). Trimming shortened V by 0 bases and J by 4 bases, and 9 bases separated the two germline ends. Germline CDR1 reads GTSNPN; CDR2 reads SVGIG (reference sequence). The CDR3 covers 13 residues.

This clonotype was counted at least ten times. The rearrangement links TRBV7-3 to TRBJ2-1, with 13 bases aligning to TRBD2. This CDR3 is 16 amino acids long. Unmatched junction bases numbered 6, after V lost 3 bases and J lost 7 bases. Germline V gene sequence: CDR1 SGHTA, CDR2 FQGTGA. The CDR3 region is CASSLTGLAGLNEQFF. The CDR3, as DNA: TGTGCCAGCAGCTTGACGGGACTAGCGGGGCTAAATGAGCAGTTCTTC.

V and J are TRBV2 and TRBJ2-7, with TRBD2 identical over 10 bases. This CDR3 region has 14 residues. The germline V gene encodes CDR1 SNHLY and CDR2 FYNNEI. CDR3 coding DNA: TGTGCTGTCAGGAGGGGGACTAGCGACTTGGAGCAGTACTTC. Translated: CAVRRGTSDLEQYF.

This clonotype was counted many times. The CDR3 coding sequence is TGTGCCAGCAGAGAACTAGCGGGAGCTGTATCCTACAATGAGCAGTTCTTC. Translation gives CASRELAGAVSYNEQFF. The chain carries TRBV28 and TRBJ2-1, with TRBD2 identical over 11 bases. CDR1 MDHEN and CDR2 SYDVKM come from the germline V gene. V trimming: 6 bases; J trimming: 1 base; junction bases outside the gene matches: 8. The CDR3 length is 17 residues.

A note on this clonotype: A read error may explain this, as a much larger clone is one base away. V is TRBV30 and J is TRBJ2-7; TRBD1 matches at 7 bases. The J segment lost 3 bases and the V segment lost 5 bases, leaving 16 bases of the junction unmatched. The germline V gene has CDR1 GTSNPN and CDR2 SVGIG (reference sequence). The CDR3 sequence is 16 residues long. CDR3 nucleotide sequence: TGTGCCTGGTCTAGGCGGCTTACAGGGGTCCACTACGAGCAGTACTTC. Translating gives CAWSRRLTGVHYEQYF.

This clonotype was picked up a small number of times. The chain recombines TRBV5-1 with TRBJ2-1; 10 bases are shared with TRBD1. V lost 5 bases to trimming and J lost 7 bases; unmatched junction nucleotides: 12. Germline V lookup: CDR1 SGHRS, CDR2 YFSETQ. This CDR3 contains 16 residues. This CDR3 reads CASSYLRDRGWNEQFF. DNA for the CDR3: TGCGCCAGCAGTTACCTCCGGGACAGGGGCTGGAATGAGCAGTTCTTC.

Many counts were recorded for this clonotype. CDR3 protein: CASSVGTSGSRYNEQFF. The DNA for the CDR3 is TGTGCCAGCAGCGTAGGCACTAGCGGGAGTCGGTACAATGAGCAGTTCTTC. This chain joins TRBV9 and TRBJ2-1, with 11 bases that match TRBD2. J gave up 4 bases and V 0 bases, and 6 bases lay outside the gene matches. The CDR3 covers 17 residues. Germline V gene data show CDR1 as SGDLS and CDR2 as YYNGEE.

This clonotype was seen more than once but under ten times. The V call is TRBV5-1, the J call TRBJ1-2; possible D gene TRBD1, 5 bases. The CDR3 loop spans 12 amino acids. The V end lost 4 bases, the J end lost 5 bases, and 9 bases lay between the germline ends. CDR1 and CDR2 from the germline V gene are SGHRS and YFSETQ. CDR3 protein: CASSREGYGYTF. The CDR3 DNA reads TGCGCCAGCAGCCGAGAGGGGTATGGCTACACCTTC.

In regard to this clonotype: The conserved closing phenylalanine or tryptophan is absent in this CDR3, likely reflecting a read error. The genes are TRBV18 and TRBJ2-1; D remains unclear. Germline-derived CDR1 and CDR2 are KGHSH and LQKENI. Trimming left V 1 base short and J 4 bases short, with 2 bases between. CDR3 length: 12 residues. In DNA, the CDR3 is TGTGCCAGCTCACCACGTTACAATGAGCAGTTCTTA. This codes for CASSPRYNEQFL.

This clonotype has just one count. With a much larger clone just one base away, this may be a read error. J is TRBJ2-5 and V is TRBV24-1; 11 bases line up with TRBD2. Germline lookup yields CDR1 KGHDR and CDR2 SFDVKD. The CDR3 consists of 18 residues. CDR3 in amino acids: CATNDPSLAGGTGETQYF. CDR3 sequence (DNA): TGTGCCACCAATGATCCGTCGCTAGCGGGAGGAACCGGAGAGACCCAGTACTTC.

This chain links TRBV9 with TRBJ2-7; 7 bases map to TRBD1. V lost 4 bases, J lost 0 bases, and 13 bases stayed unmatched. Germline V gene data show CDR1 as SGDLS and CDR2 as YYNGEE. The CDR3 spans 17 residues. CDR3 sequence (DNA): TGTGCCAGCAGCCCTCCCTCCGGGACAGAGTTCTCCTACGAGCAGTACTTC. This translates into CASSPPSGTEFSYEQYF. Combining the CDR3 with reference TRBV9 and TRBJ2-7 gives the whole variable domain DSGVTQTPKHLITATGQRVTLRCSPRSGDLSVYWYQQSLDQGLQFLIQYYNGEERAKGNILERFSAQQFPDLHSELNLSSLELGDSALYFCASSPPSGTEFSYEQYFGPGTRLTVT.

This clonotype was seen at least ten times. CDR3 amino acids: CASRRQRNSPLHF. DNA of the CDR3: TGTGCCAGCCGTAGACAAAGGAATTCACCCCTCCACTTT. This chain uses TRBV6-2 or TRBV6-3 with TRBJ1-6; no definite D call. CDR3 length equals 13 residues. Germline loops: CDR1 MNHEY, CDR2 SVGEGT. V lost 8 bases to trimming and J lost 7 bases, with 12 bases between them.

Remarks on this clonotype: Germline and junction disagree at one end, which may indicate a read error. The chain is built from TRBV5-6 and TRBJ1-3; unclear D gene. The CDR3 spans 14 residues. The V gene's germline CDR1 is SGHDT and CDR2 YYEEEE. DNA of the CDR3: TGTGCCAGCAGCTTCGGTACCTCTGGAAACACCATACATTTT. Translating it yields CASSFGTSGNTIHF.

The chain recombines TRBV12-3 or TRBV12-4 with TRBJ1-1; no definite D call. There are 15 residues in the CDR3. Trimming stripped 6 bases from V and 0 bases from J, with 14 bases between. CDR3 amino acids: CASRRLGLMNTEAFF. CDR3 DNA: TGTGCCAGCAGACGACTTGGGCTCATGAACACTGAAGCTTTCTTT.

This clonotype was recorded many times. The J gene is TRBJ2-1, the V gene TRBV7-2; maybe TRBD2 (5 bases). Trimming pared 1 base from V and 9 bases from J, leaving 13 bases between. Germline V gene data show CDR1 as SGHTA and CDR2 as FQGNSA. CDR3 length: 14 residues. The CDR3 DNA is TGTGCCAGCAGCTTAGTATTCGCGGGTACTGAGCAGTTCTTC. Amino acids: CASSLVFAGTEQFF.

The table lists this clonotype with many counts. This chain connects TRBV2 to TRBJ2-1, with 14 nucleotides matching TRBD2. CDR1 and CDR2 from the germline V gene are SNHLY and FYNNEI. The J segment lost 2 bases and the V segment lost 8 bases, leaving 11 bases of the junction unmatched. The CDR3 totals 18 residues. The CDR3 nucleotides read TGTGCCAGCGCACCGGGACTAGCGGGAGATTGGACCTACAATGAGCAGTTCTTC. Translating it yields CASAPGLAGDWTYNEQFF.